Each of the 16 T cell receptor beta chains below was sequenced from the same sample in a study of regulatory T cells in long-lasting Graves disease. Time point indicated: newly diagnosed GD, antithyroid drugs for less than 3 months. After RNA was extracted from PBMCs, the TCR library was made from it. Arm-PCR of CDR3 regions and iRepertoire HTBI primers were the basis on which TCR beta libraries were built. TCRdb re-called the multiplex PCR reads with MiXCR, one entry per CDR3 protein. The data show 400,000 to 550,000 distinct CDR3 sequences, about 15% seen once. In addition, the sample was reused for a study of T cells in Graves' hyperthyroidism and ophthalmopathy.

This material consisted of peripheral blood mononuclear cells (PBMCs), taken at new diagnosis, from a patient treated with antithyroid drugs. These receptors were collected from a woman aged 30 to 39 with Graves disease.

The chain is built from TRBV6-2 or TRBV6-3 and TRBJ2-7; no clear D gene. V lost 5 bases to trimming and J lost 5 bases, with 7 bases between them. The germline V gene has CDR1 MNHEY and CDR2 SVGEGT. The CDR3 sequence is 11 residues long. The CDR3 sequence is CASSLQNEQYF. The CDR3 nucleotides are TGTGCCAGCAGTCTTCAAAACGAGCAGTACTTC.

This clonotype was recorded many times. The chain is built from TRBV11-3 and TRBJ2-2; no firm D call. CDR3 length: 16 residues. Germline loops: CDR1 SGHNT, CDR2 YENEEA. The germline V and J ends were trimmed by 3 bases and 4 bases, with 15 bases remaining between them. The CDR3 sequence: CASSFIGSPSTGELFF. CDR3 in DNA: TGTGCCAGCAGCTTTATCGGGTCACCGAGCACCGGGGAGCTGTTTTTT.

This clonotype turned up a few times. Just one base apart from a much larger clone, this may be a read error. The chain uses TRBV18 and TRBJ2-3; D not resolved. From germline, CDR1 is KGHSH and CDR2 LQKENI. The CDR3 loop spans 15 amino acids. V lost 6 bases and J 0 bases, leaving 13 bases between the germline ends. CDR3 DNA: TGTGCCAGCTCTCTGGCGTCAACTAGCACAGATACGCAGTATTTT. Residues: CASSLASTSTDTQYF.

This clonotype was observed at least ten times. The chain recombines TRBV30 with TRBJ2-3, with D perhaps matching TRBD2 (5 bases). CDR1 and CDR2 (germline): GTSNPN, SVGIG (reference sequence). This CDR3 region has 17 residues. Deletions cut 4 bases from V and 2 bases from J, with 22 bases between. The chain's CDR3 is CAWTADILVGATDTQYF. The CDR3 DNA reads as TGTGCCTGGACCGCCGATATACTAGTGGGAGCCACAGATACGCAGTATTTT.

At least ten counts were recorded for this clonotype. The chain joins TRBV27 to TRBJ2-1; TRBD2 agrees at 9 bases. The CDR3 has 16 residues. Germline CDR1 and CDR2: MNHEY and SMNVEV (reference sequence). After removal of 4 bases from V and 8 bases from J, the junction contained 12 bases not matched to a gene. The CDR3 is CASSSASGALSDEQFF. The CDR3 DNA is TGTGCCAGCAGTTCGGCTAGCGGGGCCCTGAGCGATGAGCAGTTCTTC.

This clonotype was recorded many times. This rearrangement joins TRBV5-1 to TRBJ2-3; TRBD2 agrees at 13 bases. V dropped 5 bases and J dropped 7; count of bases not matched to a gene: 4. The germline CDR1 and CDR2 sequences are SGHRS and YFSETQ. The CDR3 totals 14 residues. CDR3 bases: TGCGCCAGCAGGCTGACTAGCGGGAGGTATACGCAGTATTTT. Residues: CASRLTSGRYTQYF.

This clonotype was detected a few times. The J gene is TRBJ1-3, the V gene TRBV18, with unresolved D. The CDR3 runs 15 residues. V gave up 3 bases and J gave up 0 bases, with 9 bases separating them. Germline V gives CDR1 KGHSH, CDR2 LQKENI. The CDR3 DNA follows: TGTGCCAGCTCACCGGCTGGGCACTCTGGAAACACCATATATTTT. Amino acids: CASSPAGHSGNTIYF.

In nucleotides, the CDR3 is TGTGCCAGCTCACCGGGGGACAGCCAATATGAACCCCAGCATTTT. Translation gives CASSPGDSQYEPQHF. This rearrangement joins TRBV18 to TRBJ1-5; 7 bases line up with TRBD1. The J segment lost 10 bases and the V segment lost 3 bases, leaving 12 bases of the junction unmatched. Looked up from germline, CDR1 is KGHSH and CDR2 is LQKENI. There are 15 residues in the CDR3.

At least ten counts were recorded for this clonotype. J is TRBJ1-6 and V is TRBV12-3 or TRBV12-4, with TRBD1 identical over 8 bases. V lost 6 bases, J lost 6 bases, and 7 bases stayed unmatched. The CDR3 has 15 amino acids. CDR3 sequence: CASRQEDRGNSPLHF. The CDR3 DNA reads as TGTGCCAGCAGGCAAGAAGACAGGGGTAATTCACCCCTCCACTTT.

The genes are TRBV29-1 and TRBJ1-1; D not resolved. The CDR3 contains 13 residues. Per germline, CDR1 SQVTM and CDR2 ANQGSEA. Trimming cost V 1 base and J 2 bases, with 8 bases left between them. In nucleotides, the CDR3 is TGCAGCGTTGAAGCATTGGCTAACACTGAAGCTTTCTTT. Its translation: CSVEALANTEAFF. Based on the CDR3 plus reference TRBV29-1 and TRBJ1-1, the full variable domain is SAVISQKPSRDICQRGTSLTIQCQVDSQVTMMFWYRQQPGQSLTLIATANQGSEATYESGFVIDKFPISRPNLTFSTLTVSNMSPEDSSIYLCSVEALANTEAFFGQGTRLTVV.

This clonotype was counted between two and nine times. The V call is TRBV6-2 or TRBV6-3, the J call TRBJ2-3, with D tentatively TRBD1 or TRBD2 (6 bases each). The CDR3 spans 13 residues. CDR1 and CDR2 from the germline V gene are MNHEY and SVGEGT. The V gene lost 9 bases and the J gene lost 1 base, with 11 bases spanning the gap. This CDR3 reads CARRGAGTDTQYF. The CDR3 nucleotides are TGTGCCAGGAGGGGGGCGGGCACAGATACGCAGTATTTT.

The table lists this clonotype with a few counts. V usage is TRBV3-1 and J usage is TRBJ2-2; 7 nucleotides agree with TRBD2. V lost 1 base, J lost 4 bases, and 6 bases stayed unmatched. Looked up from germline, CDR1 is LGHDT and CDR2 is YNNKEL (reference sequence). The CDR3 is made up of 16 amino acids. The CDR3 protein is CASSQGGGRSTGELFF. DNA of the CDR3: TGTGCCAGCAGCCAAGGCGGGGGACGGAGCACCGGGGAGCTGTTTTTT.

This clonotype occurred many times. The CDR3 loop reads CASSPPWTGEEEKLFF. The CDR3 region has the DNA TGTGCCAGCTCACCACCATGGACAGGGGAGGAGGAAAAACTGTTTTTT. V is TRBV18 and J is TRBJ1-4; 9 bases are shared with TRBD1. This CDR3 spans 16 amino acids. After removal of 0 bases from V and 8 bases from J, the junction contained 7 bases not matched to a gene. Germline V CDR1 and CDR2: KGHSH, LQKENI.

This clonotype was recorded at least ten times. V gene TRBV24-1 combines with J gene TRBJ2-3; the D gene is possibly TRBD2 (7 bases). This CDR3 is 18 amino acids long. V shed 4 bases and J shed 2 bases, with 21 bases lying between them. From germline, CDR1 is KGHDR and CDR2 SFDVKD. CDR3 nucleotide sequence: TGTGCCACCAGTGACCCCTCAGGACAGCGGGGCTTCACAGATACGCAGTATTTT. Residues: CATSDPSGQRGFTDTQYF.

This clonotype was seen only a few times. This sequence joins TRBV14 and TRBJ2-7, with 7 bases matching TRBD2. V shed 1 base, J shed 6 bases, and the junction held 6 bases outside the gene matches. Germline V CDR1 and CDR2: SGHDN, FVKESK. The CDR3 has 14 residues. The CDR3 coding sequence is TGTGCCAGCAGCCAAGGAGGGAGGGCCTTCGAGCAGTACTTC. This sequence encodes CASSQGGRAFEQYF.

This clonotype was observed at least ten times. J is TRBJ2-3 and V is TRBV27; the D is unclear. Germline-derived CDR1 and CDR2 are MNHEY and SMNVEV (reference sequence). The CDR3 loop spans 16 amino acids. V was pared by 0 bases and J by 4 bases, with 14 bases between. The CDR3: CASSLSVQYGADTQYF. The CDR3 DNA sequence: TGTGCCAGCAGTTTATCGGTCCAGTACGGAGCAGATACGCAGTATTTT.